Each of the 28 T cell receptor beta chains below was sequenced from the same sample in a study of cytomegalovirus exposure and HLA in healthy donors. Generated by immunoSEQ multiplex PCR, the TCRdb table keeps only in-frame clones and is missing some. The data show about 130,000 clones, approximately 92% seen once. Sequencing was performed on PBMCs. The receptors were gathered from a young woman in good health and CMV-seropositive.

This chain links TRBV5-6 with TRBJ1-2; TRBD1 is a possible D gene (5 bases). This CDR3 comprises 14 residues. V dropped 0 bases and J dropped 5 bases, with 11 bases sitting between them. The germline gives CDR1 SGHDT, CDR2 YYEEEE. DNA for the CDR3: TGTGCCAGCAGCTTGGAGGGGCAAATTTATGGCTACACCTTC. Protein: CASSLEGQIYGYTF. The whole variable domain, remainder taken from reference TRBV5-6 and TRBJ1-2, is DAGVTQSPTHLIKTRGQQVTLRCSPKSGHDTVSWYQQALGQGPQFIFQYYEEEERQRGNFPDRFSGHQFPNYSSELNVNALLLGDSALYLCASSLEGQIYGYTFGSGTRLTVV.

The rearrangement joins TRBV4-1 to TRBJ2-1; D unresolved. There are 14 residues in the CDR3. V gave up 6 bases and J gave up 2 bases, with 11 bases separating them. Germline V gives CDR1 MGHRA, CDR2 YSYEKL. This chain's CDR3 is CASRPSGPYNEQFF. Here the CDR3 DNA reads TGCGCCAGCAGACCTTCTGGGCCCTACAATGAGCAGTTCTTC.

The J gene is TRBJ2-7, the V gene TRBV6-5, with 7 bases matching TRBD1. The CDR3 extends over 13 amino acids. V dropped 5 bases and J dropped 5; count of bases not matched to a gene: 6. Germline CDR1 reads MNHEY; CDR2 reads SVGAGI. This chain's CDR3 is CASSEGDRDEQYF. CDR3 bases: TGTGCCAGCAGTGAAGGGGACAGAGACGAGCAGTACTTC.

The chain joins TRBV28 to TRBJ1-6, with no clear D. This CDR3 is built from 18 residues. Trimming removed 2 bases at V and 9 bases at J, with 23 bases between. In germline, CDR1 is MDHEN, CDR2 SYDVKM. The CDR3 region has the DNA TGTGCCAGCAGTTTAGTGCGGGTATGGGAGGTTCCGGGTTCACCCCTCCACTTT. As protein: CASSLVRVWEVPGSPLHF.

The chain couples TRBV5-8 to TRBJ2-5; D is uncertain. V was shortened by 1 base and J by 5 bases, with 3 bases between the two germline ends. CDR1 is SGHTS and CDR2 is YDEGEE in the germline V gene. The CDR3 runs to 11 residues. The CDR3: CASSLSETQYF. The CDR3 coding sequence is TGTGCCAGCAGCTTGTCGGAGACCCAGTACTTC.

The CDR3: CASSVLGTGHGYTF. DNA of the CDR3: TGTGCCAGCAGCGTACTCGGGACAGGCCACGGCTACACCTTC. The rearrangement joins TRBV6-5 to TRBJ1-2; 8 nucleotides align to TRBD1. From germline, CDR1 is MNHEY and CDR2 SVGAGI. V lost 6 bases and J lost 8; bases outside the gene matches: 11. This CDR3 has 14 amino acids.

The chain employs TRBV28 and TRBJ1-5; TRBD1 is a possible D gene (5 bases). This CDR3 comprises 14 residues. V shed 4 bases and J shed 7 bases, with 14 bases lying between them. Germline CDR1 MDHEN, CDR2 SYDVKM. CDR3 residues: CASSSRQKGQPQHF. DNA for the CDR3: TGTGCCAGCAGTTCCCGGCAGAAGGGGCAGCCCCAGCATTTT.

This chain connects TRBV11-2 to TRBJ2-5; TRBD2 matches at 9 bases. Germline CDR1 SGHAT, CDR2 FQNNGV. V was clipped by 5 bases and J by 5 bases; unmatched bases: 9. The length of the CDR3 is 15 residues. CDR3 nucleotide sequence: TGTGCCAGCAGCGATGGGGGACTAGCAGGGGAGACCCAGTACTTC. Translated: CASSDGGLAGETQYF.

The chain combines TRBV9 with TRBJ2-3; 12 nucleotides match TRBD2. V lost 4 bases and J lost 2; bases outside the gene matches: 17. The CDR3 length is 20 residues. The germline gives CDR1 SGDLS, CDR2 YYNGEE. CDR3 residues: CASSPLGLAGGISSTDTQYF. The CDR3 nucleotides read TGTGCCAGCAGCCCGCTGGGACTAGCGGGCGGTATCTCTTCCACAGATACGCAGTATTTT.

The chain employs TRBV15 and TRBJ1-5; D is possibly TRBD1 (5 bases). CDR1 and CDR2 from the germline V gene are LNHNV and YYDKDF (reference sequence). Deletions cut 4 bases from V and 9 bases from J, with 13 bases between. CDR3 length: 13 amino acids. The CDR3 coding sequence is TGTGCCACCAGCACTCGACAGCGAACGCCCCAGCATTTT. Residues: CATSTRQRTPQHF.

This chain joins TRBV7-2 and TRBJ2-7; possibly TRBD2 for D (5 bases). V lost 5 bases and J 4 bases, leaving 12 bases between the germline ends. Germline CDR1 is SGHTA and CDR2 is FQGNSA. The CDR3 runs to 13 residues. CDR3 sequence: CASSEMGVYEQYF. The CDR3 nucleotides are TGTGCCAGCAGCGAAATGGGAGTATACGAGCAGTACTTC.

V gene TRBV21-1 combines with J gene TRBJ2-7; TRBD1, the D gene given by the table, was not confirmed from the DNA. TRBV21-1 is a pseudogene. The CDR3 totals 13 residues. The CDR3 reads CARRRTGQYEQYF. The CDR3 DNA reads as TGTGCCAGGAGACGAACAGGTCAATACGAGCAGTACTTC.

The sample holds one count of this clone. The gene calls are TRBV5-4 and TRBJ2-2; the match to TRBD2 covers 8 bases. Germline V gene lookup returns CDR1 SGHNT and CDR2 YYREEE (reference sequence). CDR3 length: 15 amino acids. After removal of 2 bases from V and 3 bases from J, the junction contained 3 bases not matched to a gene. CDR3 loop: CASSFGGAHTGELFF. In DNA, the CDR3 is TGTGCCAGCAGCTTCGGGGGGGCCCACACCGGGGAGCTGTTTTTT.

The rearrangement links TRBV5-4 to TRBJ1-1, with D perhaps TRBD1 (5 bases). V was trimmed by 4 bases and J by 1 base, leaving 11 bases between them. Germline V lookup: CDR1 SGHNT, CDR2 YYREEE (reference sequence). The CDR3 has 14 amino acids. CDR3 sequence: CASSEGRGNTEAFF. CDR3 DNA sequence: TGTGCCAGCAGCGAAGGAAGGGGGAACACTGAAGCTTTCTTT.

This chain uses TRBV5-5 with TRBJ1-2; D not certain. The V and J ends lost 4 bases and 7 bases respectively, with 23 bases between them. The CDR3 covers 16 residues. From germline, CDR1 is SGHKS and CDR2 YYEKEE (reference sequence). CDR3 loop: CASSKHRPWSSPGYTF. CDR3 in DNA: TGTGCCAGCAGCAAACACCGTCCGTGGTCTTCTCCTGGCTACACCTTC.

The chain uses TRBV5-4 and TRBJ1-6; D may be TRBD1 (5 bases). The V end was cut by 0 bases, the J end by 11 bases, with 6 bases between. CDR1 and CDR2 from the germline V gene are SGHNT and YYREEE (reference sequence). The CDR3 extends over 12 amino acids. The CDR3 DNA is TGTGCCAGCAGCTTGGGGGGCCCACCCCTCCACTTT. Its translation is CASSLGGPPLHF.

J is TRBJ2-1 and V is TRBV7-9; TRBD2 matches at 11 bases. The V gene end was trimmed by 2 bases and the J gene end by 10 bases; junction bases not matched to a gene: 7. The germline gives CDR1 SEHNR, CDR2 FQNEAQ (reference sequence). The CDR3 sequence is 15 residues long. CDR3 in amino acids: CASSLLELAGGEQFF. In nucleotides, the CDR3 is TGTGCCAGCAGCTTATTGGAGCTAGCGGGGGGCGAGCAGTTCTTC.

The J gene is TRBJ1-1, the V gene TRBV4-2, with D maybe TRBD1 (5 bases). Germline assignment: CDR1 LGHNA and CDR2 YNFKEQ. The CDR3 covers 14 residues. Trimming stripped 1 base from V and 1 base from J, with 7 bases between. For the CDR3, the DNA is TGTGCCAGCAGCCAAGGGGGGGAGAACACTGAAGCTTTCTTT. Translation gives CASSQGGENTEAFF.

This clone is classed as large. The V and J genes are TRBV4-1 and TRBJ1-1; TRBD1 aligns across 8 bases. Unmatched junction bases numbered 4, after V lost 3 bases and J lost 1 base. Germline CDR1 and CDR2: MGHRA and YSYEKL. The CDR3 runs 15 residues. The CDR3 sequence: CASSQEDRGNTEAFF. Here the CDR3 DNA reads TGCGCCAGCAGCCAGGAAGACAGGGGGAACACTGAAGCTTTCTTT.

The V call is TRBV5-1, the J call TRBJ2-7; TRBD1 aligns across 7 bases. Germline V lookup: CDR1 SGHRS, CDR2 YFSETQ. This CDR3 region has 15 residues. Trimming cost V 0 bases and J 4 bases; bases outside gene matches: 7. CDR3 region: CASSLEGQKLYEQYF. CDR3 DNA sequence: TGCGCCAGCAGCTTGGAGGGACAGAAGCTTTACGAGCAGTACTTC.

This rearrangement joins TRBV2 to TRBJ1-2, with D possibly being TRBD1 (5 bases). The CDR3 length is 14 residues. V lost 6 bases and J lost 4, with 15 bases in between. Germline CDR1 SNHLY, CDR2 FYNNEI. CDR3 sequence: CASRGGSRLYGYTF. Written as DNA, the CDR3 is TGTGCCAGCAGGGGGGGAAGTCGGCTCTATGGCTACACCTTC.

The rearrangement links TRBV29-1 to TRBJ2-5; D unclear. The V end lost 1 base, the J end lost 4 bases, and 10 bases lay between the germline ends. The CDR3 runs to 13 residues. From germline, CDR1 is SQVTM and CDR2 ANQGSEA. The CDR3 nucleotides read TGCAGCGTTGAAGGCTACCTGCCAGAGACCCAGTACTTC. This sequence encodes CSVEGYLPETQYF. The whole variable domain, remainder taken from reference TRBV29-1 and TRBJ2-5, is SAVISQKPSRDICQRGTSLTIQCQVDSQVTMMFWYRQQPGQSLTLIATANQGSEATYESGFVIDKFPISRPNLTFSTLTVSNMSPEDSSIYLCSVEGYLPETQYFGPGTRLLVL.

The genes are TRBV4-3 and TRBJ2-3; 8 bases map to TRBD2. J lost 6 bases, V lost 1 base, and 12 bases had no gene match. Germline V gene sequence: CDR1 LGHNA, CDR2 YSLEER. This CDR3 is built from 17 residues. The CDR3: CASSQALGGAAYDTQYF. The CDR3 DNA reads TGCGCCAGCAGCCAAGCCCTCGGGGGGGCCGCATACGATACGCAGTATTTT.

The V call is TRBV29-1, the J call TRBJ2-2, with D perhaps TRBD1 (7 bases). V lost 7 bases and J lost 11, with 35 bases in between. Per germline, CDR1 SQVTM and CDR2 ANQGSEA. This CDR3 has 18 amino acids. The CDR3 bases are TGCAGCGCCATGAAAGGGGGGCGCAGACAGGGCTCTTACTATGAGCTGTTTTTT. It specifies CSAMKGGRRQGSYYELFF.

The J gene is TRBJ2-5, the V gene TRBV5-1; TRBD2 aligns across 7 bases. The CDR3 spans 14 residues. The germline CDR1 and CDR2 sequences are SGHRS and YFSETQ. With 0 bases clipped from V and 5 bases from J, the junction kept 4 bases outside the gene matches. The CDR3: CASSLGLAGETQYF. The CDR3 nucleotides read TGCGCCAGCAGCTTGGGACTAGCAGGGGAGACCCAGTACTTC. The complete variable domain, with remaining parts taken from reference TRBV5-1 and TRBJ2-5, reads KAGVTQTPRYLIKTRGQQVTLSCSPISGHRSVSWYQQTPGQGLQFLFEYFSETQRNKGNFPGRFSGRQFSNSRSEMNVSTLELGDSALYLCASSLGLAGETQYFGPGTRLLVL.

CDR3 residues: CASSSREPLYGYTF. The CDR3 DNA reads as TGTGCCAGCAGCTCCCGTGAGCCCCTCTATGGCTACACCTTC. V and J are TRBV7-2 and TRBJ1-2; D uncertain. The CDR3 has 14 amino acids. Germline CDR1 and CDR2: SGHTA and FQGNSA. V was clipped by 4 bases and J by 4 bases, with 13 bases between them.

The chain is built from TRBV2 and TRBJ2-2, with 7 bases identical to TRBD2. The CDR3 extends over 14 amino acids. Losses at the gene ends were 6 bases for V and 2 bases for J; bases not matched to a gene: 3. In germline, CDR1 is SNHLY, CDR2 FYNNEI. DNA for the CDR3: TGTGCCAGCAGCCGGGGGGAAAACACCGGGGAGCTGTTTTTT. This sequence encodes CASSRGENTGELFF.

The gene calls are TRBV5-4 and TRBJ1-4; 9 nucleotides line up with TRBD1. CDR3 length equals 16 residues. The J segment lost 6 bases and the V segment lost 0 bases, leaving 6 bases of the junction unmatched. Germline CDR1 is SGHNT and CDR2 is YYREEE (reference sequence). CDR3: CASSLARGTGHEKLFF. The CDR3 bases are TGTGCCAGCAGCTTGGCCAGGGGGACAGGGCATGAAAAACTGTTTTTT.